This TCR beta chain was documented in a study of CD8+ T cells in alopecia areata. As to treatment: oral pan-JAK inhibitor, 5-10 mg twice daily. As the sequencing template, cDNA was produced by extracting RNA and reverse transcribing it. Sequencing used immunoSEQ multiplex PCR; TCRdb keeps in-frame clones, though not all of them. The table includes hundreds of thousands of clones, 60% detected once. Per the germline V gene, CDR1 is MGHRA and CDR2 is YSYEKL. This CDR3 spans 15 amino acids. The V and J ends lost 0 bases and 5 bases, in that order; junction bases with no gene match: 4. This sequence originates from a human donor with alopecia areata. The chain combines TRBV4-1 with TRBJ1-2, with 9 bases lining up with TRBD1. The sample here was CD4+ T cells sorted from blood, taken around week 54, from a patient treated with tofacitinib. For the CDR3, the DNA is TGCGCCAGCAGCCAAGAGACAGGGGGACGTTATGGCTACACCTTC. Translating it yields CASSQETGGRYGYTF.